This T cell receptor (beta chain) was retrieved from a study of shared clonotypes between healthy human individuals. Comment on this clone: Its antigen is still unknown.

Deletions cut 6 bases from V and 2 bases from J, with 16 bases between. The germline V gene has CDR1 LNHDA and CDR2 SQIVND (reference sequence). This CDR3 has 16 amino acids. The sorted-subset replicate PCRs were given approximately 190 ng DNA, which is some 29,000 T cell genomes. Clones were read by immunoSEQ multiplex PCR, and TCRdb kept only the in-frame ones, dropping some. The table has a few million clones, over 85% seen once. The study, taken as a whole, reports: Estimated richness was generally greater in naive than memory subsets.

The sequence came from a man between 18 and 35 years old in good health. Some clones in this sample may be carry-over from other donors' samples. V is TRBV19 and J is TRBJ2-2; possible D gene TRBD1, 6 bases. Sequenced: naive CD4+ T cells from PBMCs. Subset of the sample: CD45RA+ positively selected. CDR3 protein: CASSPIRDTNTGELFF. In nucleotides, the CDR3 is TGTGCCAGTAGCCCAATCCGGGACACCAACACCGGGGAGCTGTTTTTT.